Listed below are T cell receptor beta chains from one sample, sequenced in a study of early T cells in non-severe SARS-CoV-2 infection. TCRdb used MiXCR to reprocess the 5' RACE reads, holding one entry per CDR3 protein. Of 30,000 to 40,000 distinct CDR3 sequences listed, approximately 7.1% are singletons. The input for sequencing was whole blood, taken at baseline. The origin of the receptors is an adult who was a healthcare worker with PCR-confirmed SARS-CoV-2 infection or an uninfected control (not recorded which). Each CDR3 is given without its conserved first and last residue. Expanded clones are given a class, and other clones once, few, many or no size at all.

j_gene: TRBJ1-5; v_gene: TRBV20-1; abundance: few; CDR3aa: SASGPFEQPQH
j_gene: TRBJ2-7; v_gene: TRBV4-3; abundance: medium-sized; CDR3aa: ASSQTSGRADEQY
j_gene: TRBJ2-3; v_gene: TRBV5-1; abundance: NA; CDR3aa: ASSLALRDRESWTSGSTDTQY
j_gene: TRBJ2-2; v_gene: TRBV7-2; abundance: few; CDR3aa: ASSLAGRNTGELF
j_gene: TRBJ2-1; v_gene: TRBV5-6; abundance: few; CDR3aa: ASSLLPGQGGEQF
j_gene: TRBJ2-3; v_gene: TRBV7-7; abundance: many; CDR3aa: ASSLAPTDTQY
j_gene: TRBJ2-1; v_gene: TRBV6-5; abundance: few; CDR3aa: ASSSSGGRYNEQF
j_gene: TRBJ1-1; v_gene: TRBV3-1; abundance: many; CDR3aa: ASSQVETGGVAF
j_gene: TRBJ1-1; v_gene: TRBV5-1; abundance: many; CDR3aa: ASSTRQGGYTEAF
j_gene: TRBJ2-3; v_gene: TRBV29-1; abundance: NA; CDR3aa: SVSGRPSTDTQY
j_gene: TRBJ1-6; v_gene: TRBV20-1; abundance: NA; CDR3aa: SARDGGSSYNSPLH
j_gene: TRBJ2-5; v_gene: TRBV7-2; abundance: NA; CDR3aa: ASSVGSGTEETQY
j_gene: TRBJ2-5; v_gene: TRBV4-2; abundance: NA; CDR3aa: ASSQVDEGKETQY
j_gene: TRBJ2-1; v_gene: TRBV20-1; abundance: NA; CDR3aa: SARAPQGGNEQF
j_gene: TRBJ2-1; v_gene: TRBV11-2; abundance: many; CDR3aa: ASSFGSSYNEQF
j_gene: TRBJ2-7; v_gene: TRBV5-6; abundance: few; CDR3aa: ASSLAGQSLTYEQY
j_gene: TRBJ2-3; v_gene: TRBV20-1; abundance: many; CDR3aa: SADGGQLGFDTQY
j_gene: TRBJ2-3; v_gene: TRBV12-3/TRBV12-4; abundance: many; CDR3aa: ASSLVQDTQY
j_gene: TRBJ2-5; v_gene: TRBV7-9; abundance: NA; CDR3aa: ASSLDGGRETQY
j_gene: TRBJ2-3; v_gene: TRBV7-2; abundance: many; CDR3aa: ASSLQTGSDTQY
j_gene: TRBJ1-2; v_gene: TRBV10-3; abundance: many; CDR3aa: AIRGTGVYGYT
j_gene: TRBJ2-3; v_gene: TRBV7-3; abundance: NA; CDR3aa: ASSLRPGLSTDTQY
j_gene: TRBJ1-5; v_gene: TRBV7-8; abundance: few; CDR3aa: ASSPRPGQKNQPQH
j_gene: TRBJ1-2; v_gene: TRBV10-3; abundance: many; CDR3aa: AIGDRVYYGYT
j_gene: TRBJ2-7; v_gene: TRBV11-2; abundance: many; CDR3aa: ASSSDRGGEQY
j_gene: TRBJ2-2; v_gene: TRBV7-6; abundance: many; CDR3aa: ASSLAVAGELF
j_gene: TRBJ1-5; v_gene: TRBV28; abundance: large; CDR3aa: ASSFSGNSNQPQH
j_gene: TRBJ2-5; v_gene: TRBV20-1; abundance: few; CDR3aa: SARLGRPPETQY
j_gene: TRBJ2-6; v_gene: TRBV19; abundance: NA; CDR3aa: ASCLETGANVLT
j_gene: TRBJ2-7; v_gene: TRBV28; abundance: NA; CDR3aa: ASPTVLEQY
j_gene: TRBJ2-1; v_gene: TRBV7-2; abundance: few; CDR3aa: ASSYGGSAYSYNEQF
j_gene: TRBJ2-2; v_gene: TRBV7-9; abundance: NA; CDR3aa: ASSPPIGTGELF
j_gene: TRBJ2-7; v_gene: TRBV4-2; abundance: few; CDR3aa: ASSQDRGMYYEQY
j_gene: TRBJ2-7; v_gene: TRBV12-3/TRBV12-4; abundance: many; CDR3aa: ASRVTGSYEQY
j_gene: TRBJ2-7; v_gene: TRBV18; abundance: many; CDR3aa: ASSPAGTGTLYEQY